This T cell receptor beta chain was profiled in a study of blood T cell repertoires in COVID-19. J lost 1 base, V lost 5 bases, and 5 bases had no gene match. The CDR3 is 16 amino acids. Germline V gene data show CDR1 as SGHAT and CDR2 as FQDESV (reference sequence). TCRdb keeps only in-frame clones here, not all; method: immunoSEQ multiplex PCR. Of around 180,000 clones in the sample, approximately 85% were seen once. The clonotype originates from a man aged 55 to 69 with acute or convalescent COVID-19. The sample comprised peripheral blood. The chain couples TRBV11-1 to TRBJ2-1, with TRBD2 matching over 10 bases. The CDR3 protein is CASSPILAGSYNEQFF. The CDR3 DNA follows: TGTGCCAGCAGCCCTATACTAGCGGGATCCTACAATGAGCAGTTCTTC. Variable domain in full (rest from reference TRBV11-1 and TRBJ2-1): EAEVAQSPRYKITEKSQAVAFWCDPISGHATLYWYRQILGQGPELLVQFQDESVVDDSQLPKDRFSAERLKGVDSTLKIQPAELGDSAMYLCASSPILAGSYNEQFFGPGTRLTVL.